The 17 T cell receptor beta chains given below trace back to one sample, sequenced in a study of PD-1 blockade in classical Hodgkin lymphoma. Sample time point: cycle 4 day 1 (C4D1), after 6 weeks of nivolumab. After autologous stem cell transplantation all patients relapsed, and prior brentuximab vedotin exposure differed between cohorts. Here immunoSEQ multiplex PCR was the method, and the copy in TCRdb shows in-frame clones only, minus some. The sample has roughly 100,000 clones; 85% to 95% are singletons. Sequenced here: peripheral blood mononuclear cells (PBMCs), sampled before the fourth cycle of nivolumab. The source of these receptors is a human donor with classical Hodgkin lymphoma.

The sample holds one count of this clone. The rearrangement joins TRBV27 to TRBJ2-1; 13 positions match TRBD2. The germline gives CDR1 MNHEY, CDR2 SMNVEV (reference sequence). Losses at the gene ends were 2 bases for V and 2 bases for J; bases not matched to a gene: 3. The CDR3 is 17 residues long. DNA of the CDR3: TGTGCCAGCAGTTTAGGGGGACTAGCGGGACCCTACAATGAGCAGTTCTTC. Its translation is CASSLGGLAGPYNEQFF.

The chain couples TRBV9 to TRBJ1-2; D unresolved. The V end lost 0 bases, the J end lost 3 bases, and 12 bases lay between the germline ends. The CDR3 covers 15 residues. CDR1 is SGDLS, CDR2 YYNGEE, per germline. CDR3 DNA sequence: TGTGCCAGCAGCGTAGGGTCCCGGGATGACTATGGCTACACCTTC. Protein: CASSVGSRDDYGYTF. Using reference TRBV9 and TRBJ1-2 for the parts outside the CDR3, the full variable domain is DSGVTQTPKHLITATGQRVTLRCSPRSGDLSVYWYQQSLDQGLQFLIQYYNGEERAKGNILERFSAQQFPDLHSELNLSSLELGDSALYFCASSVGSRDDYGYTFGSGTRLTVV.

The J gene is TRBJ2-2, the V gene TRBV7-8; the match to TRBD2 covers 8 bases. The CDR3 is 16 residues long. From germline, CDR1 is SGHVS and CDR2 FQNEAQ. V gave up 5 bases and J gave up 7 bases; unmatched junction bases: 12. The CDR3 bases are TGTGCCAGCAGCGACGTCGGAGGACTAGCCGGCGGGGAGCTGTTTTTT. It codes for CASSDVGGLAGGELFF. Full variable domain (remainder filled in from reference TRBV7-8 and TRBJ2-2): GAGVSQSPRYKVAKRGQDVALRCDPISGHVSLFWYQQALGQGPEFLTYFQNEAQLDKSGLPSDRFFAERPEGSVSTLKIQRTQQEDSAVYLCASSDVGGLAGGELFFGEGSRLTVL.

CDR3 sequence: CASSEDRYTDTQYF. Here the CDR3 DNA reads TGCGCCAGCAGTGAAGACAGGTACACAGATACGCAGTATTTT. The rearrangement joins TRBV10-1 to TRBJ2-3; D may be TRBD1 (6 bases). V was trimmed by 3 bases and J by 2 bases, leaving 9 bases between them. This CDR3 has 14 amino acids. CDR1 and CDR2 (germline): WNHNN, SYGVQD (reference sequence).

CDR3 sequence (DNA): TGTGCCAGCAGCTCCAGGGGGCCAGGGGAGCTGTTTTTT. It translates to CASSSRGPGELFF. V gene TRBV14 combines with J gene TRBJ2-2; 8 bases are shared with TRBD1. The CDR3 runs to 13 residues. The germline gives CDR1 SGHDN, CDR2 FVKESK. J gave up 8 bases and V 5 bases, and 4 bases lay outside the gene matches.

In this sample, this clone turned up a few times. This chain links TRBV20-1 with TRBJ1-1; D remains ambiguous. The V gene's germline CDR1 is DFQATT and CDR2 SNEGSKA (reference sequence). The CDR3 runs to 10 residues. V lost 8 bases and J 2 bases, leaving 6 bases between the germline ends. Here the CDR3 reads CSSGNTEAFF. For the CDR3, the DNA is TGCAGTTCAGGTAACACTGAAGCTTTCTTT.

The V gene is TRBV4-1, the J gene TRBJ1-5; tentative D call: TRBD1 (5 bases). The CDR3 has 18 residues. Germline-derived CDR1 and CDR2 are MGHRA and YSYEKL. The germline V and J ends were trimmed by 0 bases and 1 base, with 16 bases remaining between them. CDR3 protein: CASSQDWARGGSNQPQHF. In DNA form, the CDR3 reads TGCGCCAGCAGCCAAGATTGGGCTCGGGGGGGGAGCAATCAGCCCCAGCATTTT.

The chain has TRBV10-3 and TRBJ2-7; TRBD2 matches 10 bases. The CDR3 contains 16 residues. Germline CDR1 reads ENHRY; CDR2 reads SYGVKD. V was clipped by 2 bases and J by 3 bases; unmatched bases: 7. In DNA, the CDR3 is TGTGCCATCAGTGAGCTCTGGACTAGCGGAGACTACGAGCAGTACTTC. Protein product: CAISELWTSGDYEQYF.

The rearrangement links TRBV9 to TRBJ1-4; no firm D call. The germline V and J ends were trimmed by 2 bases and 3 bases, with 5 bases remaining between them. The CDR3 is 13 amino acids. CDR1 is SGDLS and CDR2 is YYNGEE in the germline V gene. CDR3 sequence reads: CASSVSPNEKLFF. In DNA, the CDR3 is TGTGCCAGCAGCGTCTCCCCTAATGAAAAACTGTTTTTT.

The chain employs TRBV6-5 and TRBJ2-7; 11 bases fit TRBD1. The germline CDR1 and CDR2 sequences are MNHEY and SVGAGI. V was pared by 6 bases and J by 0 bases, with 1 base of the junction left unmatched. CDR3 length: 14 residues. The CDR3 region has the DNA TGTGCCAGCAGGGGGACAGGGGGCTCCTACGAGCAGTACTTC. Translating gives CASRGTGGSYEQYF.

This sequence joins TRBV29-1 and TRBJ1-2, with D hard to call. Germline V gene lookup returns CDR1 SQVTM and CDR2 ANQGSEA. The CDR3 contains 14 residues. Trimming cost V 6 bases and J 4 bases, with 18 bases left between them. The CDR3 DNA reads TGCAGCGTCCGACGTGAAGGGATGCTCTATGGCTACACCTTC. It encodes CSVRREGMLYGYTF.

J is TRBJ1-1 and V is TRBV28; weak D call: TRBD1 (6 bases). The CDR3 is 12 residues long. V was trimmed by 7 bases and J by 7 bases, leaving 13 bases between them. CDR1 is MDHEN, CDR2 SYDVKM, per germline. The CDR3 coding sequence is TGTGCCAGCAATGGAGGGGGACGTGAAGCTTTCTTT. Its protein is CASNGGGREAFF.

The V gene is TRBV15, the J gene TRBJ1-2; 7 nucleotides align to TRBD1. CDR3 size: 15 residues. The V and J ends lost 5 bases and 4 bases, in that order; junction bases with no gene match: 10. Germline CDR1 and CDR2: LNHNV and YYDKDF (reference sequence). CDR3 nucleotide sequence: TGTGCCACCAGCGGGGGGGGACAGAAACTCTATGGCTACACCTTC. Residues: CATSGGGQKLYGYTF.

V gene TRBV30 combines with J gene TRBJ2-3; 16 bases agree with TRBD2. The CDR3 extends over 19 amino acids. V dropped 5 bases and J dropped 2; count of bases not matched to a gene: 13. Germline assignment: CDR1 GTSNPN and CDR2 SVGIG (reference sequence). In DNA, the CDR3 is TGTGCCTGGCCCCTAAAGGGACTAGCGGGAGGGGATTCCACAGATACGCAGTATTTT. It is translated as CAWPLKGLAGGDSTDTQYF.

The V and J genes are TRBV5-1 and TRBJ2-1; 12 nucleotides align to TRBD2. The germline V gene encodes CDR1 SGHRS and CDR2 YFSETQ. The CDR3 contains 17 residues. The J segment lost 4 bases and the V segment lost 5 bases, leaving 10 bases of the junction unmatched. The CDR3 protein is CASRDEPGLAGYNEQFF. The CDR3 DNA sequence: TGCGCCAGCAGGGACGAGCCGGGACTAGCGGGTTACAATGAGCAGTTCTTC. Using reference TRBV5-1 and TRBJ2-1 for the parts outside the CDR3, the full variable domain is KAGVTQTPRYLIKTRGQQVTLSCSPISGHRSVSWYQQTPGQGLQFLFEYFSETQRNKGNFPGRFSGRQFSNSRSEMNVSTLELGDSALYLCASRDEPGLAGYNEQFFGPGTRLTVL.

V and J are TRBV5-4 and TRBJ1-3; 8 bases fit TRBD1. From germline, CDR1 is SGHNT and CDR2 YYREEE (reference sequence). This CDR3 has 17 amino acids. J gave up 0 bases and V 0 bases, and 5 bases lay outside the gene matches. DNA for the CDR3: TGTGCCAGCAGCTTGGGTCCAGGGGGCTACTCTGGAAACACCATATATTTT. The encoded protein is CASSLGPGGYSGNTIYF. The entire variable domain, with the rest obtained from reference TRBV5-4 and TRBJ1-3, is as follows: ETGVTQSPTHLIKTRGQQVTLRCSSQSGHNTVSWYQQALGQGPQFIFQYYREEENGRGNFPPRFSGLQFPNYSSELNVNALELDDSALYLCASSLGPGGYSGNTIYFGEGSWLTVV.

V gene TRBV28 combines with J gene TRBJ1-3; possible D gene TRBD1, 6 bases. This CDR3 has 14 amino acids. The V end lost 6 bases, the J end lost 4 bases, and 13 bases lay between the germline ends. Germline V lookup: CDR1 MDHEN, CDR2 SYDVKM. CDR3 sequence (DNA): TGTGCCAGCAGACCTACAGGGCCCGGAAACACCATATATTTT. Its translation: CASRPTGPGNTIYF.